This TCR beta chain was recorded in a study of blood T cell repertoires in COVID-19 (TCRdb year 2020). The study in broad terms: Samples from collaborators originated in the United States, Italy and Spain and spanned both the acute and convalescent phases of COVID-19. The prospective study material was composed of cDNA or gDNA derived from T cells, B-cell-depleted T cells, or PBMCs. The samples were drawn from the first 160 participants of the ongoing ImmuneRACE study and from more than 1,000 subjects provided by 6 global collaborators. The dataset comprised deeply sampled blood TCRbeta repertoires from subjects exposed to, actively infected with, or recovered from COVID-19. Nearly every sample came with metadata listing a de-identified subject ID, COVID-19 status, age in years and sex. A freely available public database, intended as a resource for researchers studying the immune response to SARS-CoV-2, is where the repertoires were released. Where HLA class I and class II types were available, the types were taken from metadata supplied by the sample provider, not from assay-based typing. The investigation overall reported the following: How much clinical and demographic metadata was included differed by source and by participant, and the metadata was provided uncurated.

The immunoSEQ Assay, a bias-controlled multiplex PCR, was used to amplify TCRbeta CDR3 regions from genomic DNA. On the study's bioinformatics: Nucleated cell counts per sample were estimated from amplification of reference gene primers within the assay. Sequence reads were collapsed and filtered to measure the absolute abundance of every unique TCRbeta CDR3 rearrangement. Productive Simpson clonality was computed per sample as the square root of Simpson's diversity index over productive rearrangements. Here the immuneACCESS table is served through TCRdb, limited to in-frame sequences with V and J called. Missing clones are a known gap in these copies; in checked studies unresolved V genes cover under half, and the rest lacks a known reason. The DNA was the basis for D and trimming; V, J and clone size are from that table. This sample comprises approximately 150,000 clones, 87% of them detected only once. The top ten hold 5% of the sample.

According to the germline V gene, CDR1 reads SGHTS and CDR2 reads YDEGEE. The CDR3, cysteine through phenylalanine, is 13 amino acids long. The entry retains the CDR3 DNA only, 39 bases that are in frame from base 1. V is pared back by 1 base and J by 5 bases, with 10 bases lying between the germline termini. In this sample, this clone turned up once. What this receptor recognizes is not known. It has no much larger one-base neighbor in the sample; base qualities were not kept. The collaborating institutions used their own protocols to collect whole blood in K2EDTA tubes. For TCRbeta analysis, collaborator samples were shipped as frozen whole blood, as isolated PBMCs, or as DNA extracted from either sample type.

The chain uses TRBV5-8 and TRBJ2-7; perhaps TRBD1 is the D gene, with 5 bases matching. The source of this sequence is a human donor in a cohort sampled during active COVID-19. The sequencing sample was made of peripheral blood. The CDR3 corresponds to CASSLQGVHEQYF. The nucleotide sequence reads as follows: TGTGCCAGCAGCTTGCAGGGTGTGCACGAGCAGTACTTC.